A selection of T cell receptor beta chains follows, all from one sample in a study of T cell clones after liver transplantation. Here immunoSEQ multiplex PCR was the method, and the copy in TCRdb shows in-frame clones only, minus some. The data show about 99,000 clones, about 86% seen once. Here the sequenced sample was CD4+ T cells from blood, taken approximately 50 months after liver transplant. The receptor set was obtained from a human patient who received a liver transplant. Some T cells may trace back to the graft donor. Each CDR3 is given with its conserved first and last residue. Each record gives: clone size, V gene, D gene, J gene, CDR3 length, CDR3 DNA, CDR3 protein. D genes are given only for firm matches. Clone size is shown for a subset of rows, as once, few, many or a class of expanded clone.

.	TRBV28	.	TRBJ1-4	13	TGTGCCAGCACCATGGGGGGTAGCGAAAAACTGTTTTTT	CASTMGGSEKLFF
.	TRBV29-1	TRBD1	TRBJ2-5	12	TGCAGCGTTGAGGAAGCAGGGGGCGGCCAGTACTTC	CSVEEAGGGQYF
few	TRBV4-2	.	TRBJ2-7	15	TGTGCCAGCAGCCAAGATCTCGCTAGCCGCTACGAGCAGTACTTC	CASSQDLASRYEQYF
.	TRBV28	TRBD2	TRBJ2-1	17	TGTGCCAGCAGTTCAACGACGGGACTAGCGATCGTCAATGAGCAGTTCTTC	CASSSTTGLAIVNEQFF
.	TRBV7-9	.	TRBJ2-7	11	TGTGCCAGCAGCCTAACCTACGAGCAGTACTTC	CASSLTYEQYF
.	TRBV7-8	.	TRBJ2-7	14	TGTGCCAGCAGCTTAGTCTTCGCCAGCTACGAGCAGTACTTC	CASSLVFASYEQYF
.	TRBV27	TRBD1	TRBJ2-1	17	TGTGCCAGCAGTTCCGGACAGGGGGGAGTTCCCTGGAGTGAGCAGTTCTTC	CASSSGQGGVPWSEQFF
.	TRBV29-1	.	TRBJ2-5	13	TGCAGCGTTGAAAGAATAGCCCGGGAGACCCAGTACTTC	CSVERIARETQYF
few	TRBV6-4	.	TRBJ1-5	13	TGTGCCAGCAGTGAAAGGGAGAGGCAGCCCCAGCATTTT	CASSERERQPQHF
.	TRBV5-1	.	TRBJ1-2	15	TGCGCCAGCAGCTTGGGCGGGGTAAAGAGCTATGGCTACACCTTC	CASSLGGVKSYGYTF
.	TRBV7-2	TRBD2	TRBJ2-5	16	TGTGCCAGCAGTTCTACGACTAGCGGGAGTAGGGAGACCCAGTACTTC	CASSSTTSGSRETQYF
few	TRBV7-7	.	TRBJ2-2	13	TGTGCCAGCAGCTTAGCAGGGAACCGGGAGCTGTTTTTT	CASSLAGNRELFF
few	TRBV28	TRBD2	TRBJ2-7	15	TGTGCCAGCAGAACTAGACTAGCGGGCTCCTACGAGCAGTACTTC	CASRTRLAGSYEQYF
few	TRBV11-2	.	TRBJ1-1	13	TGTGCCAGCAGCTTACACCCCTCCACTGAAGCTTTCTTT	CASSLHPSTEAFF
.	TRBV9	.	TRBJ1-4	14	TGTGCCAGCAGCGTAGCCTCGACTAGAGAAAAACTGTTTTTT	CASSVASTREKLFF
once	TRBV7-2	.	TRBJ1-4	14	TGTGCCAGCAGCCTAGACAGGCTAAATGAAAAACTGTTTTTT	CASSLDRLNEKLFF
once	TRBV7-9	.	TRBJ2-3	15	TGTGCCAGCAGCTTAAGGGGAGCCGGCACAGATACGCAGTATTTT	CASSLRGAGTDTQYF
.	TRBV7-6	TRBD1	TRBJ2-7	15	TGTGCCAGCAGCTTCGGACAGGGGAGCTCCTACGAGCAGTACTTC	CASSFGQGSSYEQYF
.	TRBV7-2	.	TRBJ1-2	14	TGTGCCAGCAGCTTAGATCGGGGTTCAGACGGCTACACCTTC	CASSLDRGSDGYTF
.	TRBV9	TRBD1	TRBJ2-1	14	TGTGCCAGCAGCGTAGGACAGGGGTGGCATGAGCAGTTCTTC	CASSVGQGWHEQFF
.	TRBV2	TRBD2	TRBJ2-3	16	TGTGCCAGCAGTGGTCTTGGGGGGAGGGTCACAGATACGCAGTATTTT	CASSGLGGRVTDTQYF
.	TRBV7-8	TRBD1	TRBJ1-2	15	TGTGCCAGCAGCTCTGGGGCGGACAGGGGGCTCGGCTACACCTTC	CASSSGADRGLGYTF
.	TRBV15	.	TRBJ2-3	15	TGTGCCACCAGCAGAGATTCGGGCCCCACAGATACGCAGTATTTT	CATSRDSGPTDTQYF
.	TRBV19	.	TRBJ1-2	13	TGTGCCACCCGATGGGGGGAGGGCTATGGCTACACCTTC	CATRWGEGYGYTF
.	TRBV4-1	.	TRBJ2-2	14	TGCGCCAGCAGCCAAGATCGAATTGCCGGGGAGCTGTTTTTT	CASSQDRIAGELFF
.	TRBV18	.	TRBJ1-5	14	TGTGCCAGCTCACCGGGGGGTAGCAATCAGCCCCAGCATTTT	CASSPGGSNQPQHF
.	TRBV7-6	TRBD1	TRBJ1-2	16	TGTGCCAGCAGCCCAGGGGGGACATATACTTCGCGTGGCTACACCTTC	CASSPGGTYTSRGYTF
.	TRBV19	TRBD2	TRBJ2-2	16	TGTGCCAGTAGTATCCCTAGCGGGAGTAACACCGGGGAGCTGTTTTTT	CASSIPSGSNTGELFF
.	TRBV19	.	TRBJ1-2	15	TGTGCCAGTAGTATTGGTGCCAGGAGGAAATTTGGCTACACCTTC	CASSIGARRKFGYTF
.	TRBV5-5	.	TRBJ1-2	14	TGTGCCAGCAGCCAGCAAAAAGCTAACTATGGCTACACCTTC	CASSQQKANYGYTF
once	TRBV27	.	TRBJ1-6	15	TGTGCCAGCAGAACCTCGACAGGAGATAATTCACCCCTCCACTTT	CASRTSTGDNSPLHF
.	TRBV5-1	.	TRBJ1-4	15	TGCGCCAGCAGGGGGCAGGCCTCCCCTAATGAAAAACTGTTTTTT	CASRGQASPNEKLFF
.	TRBV7-2	TRBD1	TRBJ2-7	14	TGTGCCAGCACCTACAGGGGGCTCTCCTACGAGCAGTACTTC	CASTYRGLSYEQYF
.	TRBV18	.	TRBJ2-5	15	TGTGCCAGCTCACCCCAAAGGGCCTCGGAAGAGACCCAGTACTTC	CASSPQRASEETQYF
.	TRBV19	.	TRBJ1-2	16	TGTGCCAGTAGTATAGGCCCGGGACTACCTAACTATGGCTACACCTTC	CASSIGPGLPNYGYTF
.	TRBV28	.	TRBJ1-6	12	TGTGCCAGCAGGATCGGTGGTTCACCCCTCCACTTT	CASRIGGSPLHF
.	TRBV5-1	.	TRBJ2-2	16	TGCGCCAGCAGCTTAAACCGGGGTACTGGAACCGGGGAGCTGTTTTTT	CASSLNRGTGTGELFF
.	TRBV15	.	TRBJ2-3	12	TGTGCCACCAGCAGAGATGACTGGTCGCAGTATTTT	CATSRDDWSQYF
.	TRBV28	.	TRBJ2-1	12	TGTGCCAGCAGTTTGGGCGGGATGGTTCGGTTCTTC	CASSLGGMVRFF
.	TRBV2	.	TRBJ1-2	14	TGTGCCAGCAGTGGGGGGGGCAGAGACTATGGCTACACCTTC	CASSGGGRDYGYTF
.	TRBV9	TRBD2	TRBJ2-1	15	TGTGCCAGCAGCGTAGAGCTAGCGGGAGACAATGAGCAGTTCTTC	CASSVELAGDNEQFF
.	TRBV29-1	TRBD1	TRBJ2-7	13	TGCAGCGGAGGGACAGGTGGCACTGGGGAGCAGTACTTC	CSGGTGGTGEQYF
.	TRBV7-2	.	TRBJ2-7	14	TGTGCCAGCAGCCAATCGGGGTTTTCTTACGAGCAGTACTTC	CASSQSGFSYEQYF
once	TRBV18	.	TRBJ1-4	12	TGTGCCAGCTCACCTTTGGAAGGCGGACTGTTTTTT	CASSPLEGGLFF
.	TRBV9	.	TRBJ2-6	18	TGTGCCAGCAGCGTAGGGCAGGCCCCTTCCTCTGGGGCCAACGTCCTGACTTTC	CASSVGQAPSSGANVLTF
once	TRBV11-3	TRBD2	TRBJ2-1	15	TGTGCCAGCAGCTCCGGACTAGCGGGGGCCAATGAGCAGTTCTTC	CASSSGLAGANEQFF
.	TRBV7-9	.	TRBJ2-4	15	TGTGCCAGCAGCTTAGCGGTCACGGAAAAAAACATTCAGTACTTC	CASSLAVTEKNIQYF
.	TRBV5-1	TRBD1	TRBJ1-4	15	TGCGCCAGCAGCTTTGGGGGGACAGGGAGTGAAAAACTGTTTTTT	CASSFGGTGSEKLFF
.	TRBV5-4	TRBD2	TRBJ2-1	16	TGTGCCAGCAGCCTACGTAGCGGGGACCCCTACAATGAGCAGTTCTTC	CASSLRSGDPYNEQFF
.	TRBV29-1	TRBD2	TRBJ2-1	15	TGCAGCGCCGGGGCAGCGGGGGGGGCCTACAATGAGCAGTTCTTC	CSAGAAGGAYNEQFF
.	TRBV14	.	TRBJ2-3	14	TGTGCCAGCAGCCAAGATCTTGGCTTTGATACGCAGTATTTT	CASSQDLGFDTQYF
once	TRBV6-1	.	TRBJ1-5	11	TGTGCCAGCAAGTCGGATCAGCCCCAGCATTTT	CASKSDQPQHF
.	TRBV6-1	TRBD1	TRBJ1-1	14	TGTGCCAGCAGTGTGCAGGGGGTGAACACTGAAGCTTTCTTT	CASSVQGVNTEAFF
.	TRBV10-2	TRBD1	TRBJ2-2	13	TGCGCCAGCACAGGGGGCTACACCGGGGAGCTGTTTTTT	CASTGGYTGELFF
once	TRBV29-1	.	TRBJ1-4	13	TGCAGCGTTGGGGCGTCAACTAGTGAAAAACTGTTTTTT	CSVGASTSEKLFF
.	TRBV5-1	TRBD2	TRBJ2-1	15	TGCGCCAGCAGCTTAGCGGGGGGTCTCTACAATGAGCAGTTCTTC	CASSLAGGLYNEQFF
.	TRBV6-5	.	TRBJ1-2	14	TGTGCCAGCACCCCGGGAGGATCTAACTATGGCTACACCTTC	CASTPGGSNYGYTF
few	TRBV10-1	TRBD2	TRBJ2-7	16	TGCGCCAGCAGTGACCCCCGGGCTAGCGGGAACTACGAGCAGTACTTC	CASSDPRASGNYEQYF
few	TRBV5-8	.	TRBJ1-3	13	TGTGCCAGCAGCTCTAGACAGGGAAACACCATATATTTT	CASSSRQGNTIYF